Presented here are 30 T cell receptor beta chains from one specimen sequenced in a study of blood T cell repertoires in COVID-19. Generated by immunoSEQ multiplex PCR, the TCRdb table keeps only in-frame clones and is missing some. The sample consists of some 150,000 clones, approximately 88% of them appearing once. The material sequenced was peripheral blood. These receptors were taken from a woman aged 55-69 years who had recovered from COVID-19.

The chain recombines TRBV2 with TRBJ2-1, with TRBD2 matching 7 bases. V lost 4 bases, J lost 6 bases, and 0 bases stayed unmatched. The germline CDR1 and CDR2 sequences are SNHLY and FYNNEI. The CDR3 covers 12 residues. CDR3 nucleotide sequence: TGTGCCAGCAGTGGGACTAGCAATGAGCAGTTCTTC. This translates into CASSGTSNEQFF. The whole variable domain, remainder taken from reference TRBV2 and TRBJ2-1, is EPEVTQTPSHQVTQMGQEVILRCVPISNHLYFYWYRQILGQKVEFLVSFYNNEISEKSEIFDDQFSVERPDGSNFTLKIRSTKLEDSAMYFCASSGTSNEQFFGPGTRLTVL.

V is TRBV21-1 and J is TRBJ1-1. TRBV21-1 is assigned pseudogene status. This CDR3 region has 17 residues. CDR3 bases: TGTGCCAGCAGCATCCGACGAAAGGCGGTTGAGAACACTGAAGCTTTCTTT. Residues: CASSIRRKAVENTEAFF.

The DNA for the CDR3 is TGTGCCAGCAGTTTATTAGCGGGGGGGCTCTACAATGAGCAGTTCTTC. Its protein product is CASSLLAGGLYNEQFF. The chain uses TRBV27 and TRBJ2-1; the match to TRBD2 covers 11 bases. CDR1 and CDR2 from the germline V gene are MNHEY and SMNVEV (reference sequence). Germline trimming cut 1 base from V and 3 bases from J; bases unmatched to any gene: 2. CDR3 length: 16 amino acids.

The chain carries TRBV5-5 and TRBJ2-6; D is ambiguous. Trimming pared 5 bases from V and 4 bases from J, leaving 7 bases between. In germline, CDR1 is SGHKS, CDR2 YYEKEE (reference sequence). The CDR3 sequence is 13 residues long. CDR3 in amino acids: CASSPSGANVLTF. CDR3 coding DNA: TGTGCCAGCAGTCCGTCGGGGGCCAACGTCCTGACTTTC. Full variable domain (rest looked up from reference TRBV5-5 and TRBJ2-6): DAGVTQSPTHLIKTRGQQVTLRCSPISGHKSVSWYQQVLGQGPQFIFQYYEKEERGRGNFPDRFSARQFPNYSSELNVNALLLGDSALYLCASSPSGANVLTFGAGSRLTVL.

The chain couples TRBV4-2 to TRBJ1-5; possible D gene TRBD1, 6 bases. Germline V lookup: CDR1 LGHNA, CDR2 YNFKEQ. The CDR3 is 16 amino acids. V was clipped by 3 bases and J by 6 bases, with 18 bases between them. CDR3 sequence: CASSQGAEVESQPQHF. The DNA for the CDR3 is TGTGCCAGCAGCCAGGGGGCGGAGGTTGAGAGTCAGCCCCAGCATTTT.

The V gene is TRBV2, the J gene TRBJ2-2, with 7 positions matching TRBD1. The CDR3 totals 14 residues. Germline CDR1 SNHLY, CDR2 FYNNEI. The J segment lost 7 bases and the V segment lost 8 bases, leaving 10 bases of the junction unmatched. The CDR3 nucleotides read TGTGCCAGCGGTCGCAGACAGGGCCTCGGGGAGCTGTTTTTT. Residues: CASGRRQGLGELFF.

V gene TRBV5-4 combines with J gene TRBJ1-3; 7 bases line up with TRBD1. CDR3 length equals 15 residues. The V and J ends lost 4 bases and 0 bases, in that order; junction bases with no gene match: 4. Per germline, CDR1 SGHNT and CDR2 YYREEE (reference sequence). This chain's CDR3 is CASSATGVSGNTIYF. The DNA of the CDR3 is TGTGCCAGCAGCGCCACAGGGGTCTCTGGAAACACCATATATTTT.

This chain links TRBV4-1 with TRBJ1-2; no reliable D call. The CDR3 has 12 amino acids. Germline lookup yields CDR1 MGHRA and CDR2 YSYEKL. Deletions cut 1 base from V and 6 bases from J, with 6 bases between. CDR3 DNA: TGCGCCAGCAGCCAAGGTACTCATGGCTACACCTTC. Its protein product is CASSQGTHGYTF.

Comment on this clone: In the same sample, other DNA sequences code for this CDR3. V is TRBV29-1 and J is TRBJ2-7, with TRBD1 identical over 8 bases. The V segment lost 6 bases and the J segment 5 bases; nucleotides outside the gene matches: 6. The germline V gene encodes CDR1 SQVTM and CDR2 ANQGSEA. This CDR3 contains 12 residues. The CDR3 region has the DNA TGCAGCGTCGCTGGACAGGGAGACGAGCAGTACTTC. It translates to CSVAGQGDEQYF.

With respect to this clone: The junction departs from the called germline gene at one end, perhaps through a read error. The rearrangement links TRBV7-2 to TRBJ2-1, with 8 bases matching TRBD2. Germline V CDR1 and CDR2: SGHTA, FQGNSA. This CDR3 spans 9 amino acids. The CDR3 loop is CGGGGEQFF. CDR3 coding DNA: TGCGGGGGGGGCGGTGAGCAGTTCTTC.

The J gene is TRBJ1-1, the V gene TRBV10-3; D might be TRBD1 (6 bases). CDR1 ENHRY and CDR2 SYGVKD come from the germline V gene. Between the trimmed V and J ends, which lost 4 bases and 6 bases, there was a span of 12 bases. The CDR3 is 13 amino acids. CDR3 region: CAISVGQSSEAFF. CDR3 in DNA: TGTGCCATCAGTGTTGGACAGAGTTCTGAAGCTTTCTTT.

V and J are TRBV6-5 and TRBJ1-1; 9 bases match TRBD1. V lost 6 bases, J lost 7 bases, and 6 bases stayed unmatched. The germline gives CDR1 MNHEY, CDR2 SVGAGI. This CDR3 has 13 amino acids. The CDR3 nucleotides read TGTGCCAGCAGCGGACAGGGGAGTCTTGAAGCTTTCTTT. It translates to CASSGQGSLEAFF.

This sequence joins TRBV19 and TRBJ2-7; D is uncertain. CDR1 is LNHDA and CDR2 is SQIVND in the germline V gene (reference sequence). V was clipped by 2 bases and J by 4 bases, with 9 bases between them. This CDR3 is 13 amino acids long. CDR3 region: CASSIYAGYEQYF. Written as DNA, the CDR3 is TGTGCCAGTAGTATATACGCAGGTTACGAGCAGTACTTC. Based on the CDR3 plus reference TRBV19 and TRBJ2-7, the full variable domain is DGGITQSPKYLFRKEGQNVTLSCEQNLNHDAMYWYRQDPGQGLRLIYYSQIVNDFQKGDIAEGYSVSREKKESFPLTVTSAQKNPTAFYLCASSIYAGYEQYFGPGTRLTVT.

This clone was seen once. The V call is TRBV28, the J call TRBJ2-7; 8 nucleotides agree with TRBD2. J gave up 3 bases and V 6 bases, and 10 bases lay outside the gene matches. Germline lookup yields CDR1 MDHEN and CDR2 SYDVKM. CDR3 length: 15 amino acids. The DNA of the CDR3 is TGTGCCAGCAGCATATGGGCGGGGGGACGCTACGAGCAGTACTTC. Protein product: CASSIWAGGRYEQYF.

This sequence joins TRBV2 and TRBJ2-2; tentatively, D is TRBD1 (6 bases). The CDR3 contains 14 residues. Germline V gene lookup returns CDR1 SNHLY and CDR2 FYNNEI. The V and J ends lost 4 bases and 4 bases respectively, with 10 bases between them. CDR3 sequence: CASSVRGLTGELFF. The CDR3 DNA sequence: TGTGCCAGCAGTGTCAGGGGCCTCACCGGGGAGCTGTTTTTT.

The V and J genes are TRBV29-1 and TRBJ1-1, with 7 bases that match TRBD1. Germline V lookup: CDR1 SQVTM, CDR2 ANQGSEA. CDR3 length: 12 amino acids. V lost 7 bases and J lost 2; bases outside the gene matches: 4. The CDR3, as DNA: TGCAGCGGGGGACAGAGTAACACTGAAGCTTTCTTT. It encodes CSGGQSNTEAFF.

This chain joins TRBV5-8 and TRBJ1-5, with 7 bases aligning to TRBD1. This CDR3 comprises 15 residues. Looked up from germline, CDR1 is SGHTS and CDR2 is YDEGEE. With 5 bases clipped from V and 0 bases from J, the junction kept 5 bases outside the gene matches. The CDR3 nucleotides are TGTGCCAGCAGTCGACAGGGATATAGCAATCAGCCCCAGCATTTT. As protein: CASSRQGYSNQPQHF.

Only one count was recorded for this clone. The genes are TRBV2 and TRBJ1-2, with D maybe TRBD1 (6 bases). Germline assignment: CDR1 SNHLY and CDR2 FYNNEI. Trimming shortened V by 4 bases and J by 3 bases, and 9 bases separated the two germline ends. The CDR3 has 13 amino acids. CDR3 amino acids: CASSAYRDYGYTF. CDR3 DNA: TGTGCCAGCAGTGCCTACAGGGACTATGGCTACACCTTC.

The CDR3 bases are TGTGCCAGCAGTGCATGGGACAGGGAGACCCAGTACTTC. Protein: CASSAWDRETQYF. V and J are TRBV25-1 and TRBJ2-5, with 8 bases aligning to TRBD1. V gave up 4 bases and J gave up 5 bases; unmatched junction bases: 3. The CDR3 has 13 residues. CDR1 and CDR2 (germline): MGHDK, SYGVNS.

This clone is a singleton in its sample. This chain uses TRBV6-5 with TRBJ1-6; no definite D call. The germline CDR1 and CDR2 sequences are MNHEY and SVGAGI. Trimming stripped 2 bases from V and 0 bases from J, with 8 bases between. The CDR3 has 16 amino acids. The CDR3 region is CASSYDSNSYNSPLHF. The CDR3 DNA reads as TGTGCCAGCAGTTACGACTCTAACTCCTATAATTCACCCCTCCACTTT.

V is TRBV28 and J is TRBJ1-2, with D unclear. Germline CDR1 is MDHEN and CDR2 is SYDVKM. The CDR3 length is 12 residues. V was clipped by 8 bases and J by 7 bases, with 14 bases between them. The CDR3 bases are TGTGCCAGCCGTACACCTCTGGCTGGCTACACCTTC. Protein sequence: CASRTPLAGYTF.

The J gene is TRBJ1-1, the V gene TRBV12-3 or TRBV12-4; TRBD1 is a possible D gene (5 bases). Trimming pared 6 bases from V and 1 base from J, leaving 9 bases between. This CDR3 contains 13 residues. CDR3 region: CASSRGQNTEAFF. CDR3 bases: TGTGCCAGCAGCAGAGGACAGAACACTGAAGCTTTCTTT.

The rearrangement links TRBV10-2 to TRBJ2-3; 7 bases are a match to TRBD2. After removal of 8 bases from V and 8 bases from J, the junction contained 13 bases not matched to a gene. The germline CDR1 and CDR2 sequences are WSHSY and SAAADI. The CDR3 contains 14 residues. The CDR3 nucleotides are TGCGCCAGCCGACTTGCGGGGGTCGGGGTTACGCAGTATTTT. Encoded protein: CASRLAGVGVTQYF.

The chain joins TRBV6-1 to TRBJ1-2, with a possible D match to TRBD1 (5 bases). The CDR3 covers 13 residues. In germline, CDR1 is MNHNS, CDR2 SASEGT. The V and J ends lost 2 bases and 7 bases respectively, with 11 bases between them. DNA for the CDR3: TGTGCCAGCAGTGAAATGAGCGGGGGTGGCTACACCTTC. Residues: CASSEMSGGGYTF.

This chain links TRBV4-3 with TRBJ2-1; TRBD1 aligns across 7 bases. Germline V gives CDR1 LGHNA, CDR2 YSLEER. With V trimmed by 1 base and J by 4 bases, 10 bases remained unmatched. The CDR3 totals 17 residues. The CDR3 is CASSQVWRTGAYNEQFF. In DNA form, the CDR3 reads TGCGCCAGCAGCCAAGTATGGAGAACAGGGGCTTACAATGAGCAGTTCTTC.

The chain has TRBV27 and TRBJ1-6; D may be TRBD1 (5 bases). CDR3 length: 15 residues. V dropped 1 base and J dropped 10 bases, with 14 bases sitting between them. Looked up from germline, CDR1 is MNHEY and CDR2 is SMNVEV (reference sequence). The CDR3, as DNA: TGTGCCAGCAGTTTATGGGGGGTAGGAGGATCACCCCTCCACTTT. Its protein is CASSLWGVGGSPLHF.

The chain carries TRBV7-3 and TRBJ1-4, with TRBD1 matching 7 bases. Trimming removed 0 bases from V and 8 bases from J; junction bases left unmatched: 6. Germline V gives CDR1 SGHTA, CDR2 FQGTGA. The CDR3 runs 15 residues. The CDR3 DNA follows: TGTGCCAGCAGCTTAACTGTGGCCAGGGGGGAAAAACTGTTTTTT. This encodes CASSLTVARGEKLFF.

The V and J genes are TRBV9 and TRBJ2-2; TRBD2 agrees at 12 bases. Germline loops: CDR1 SGDLS, CDR2 YYNGEE. J lost 5 bases, V lost 4 bases, and 3 bases had no gene match. The CDR3 has 15 amino acids. The chain's CDR3 is CASSSGTSGTGELFF. For the CDR3, the DNA is TGTGCCAGCAGCTCCGGGACTAGCGGGACCGGGGAGCTGTTTTTT.

The sample holds one count of this clone. V usage is TRBV5-4 and J usage is TRBJ1-5; possible D gene TRBD1, 5 bases. Germline values: CDR1 SGHNT, CDR2 YYREEE (reference sequence). Trimming took 4 bases from V and 1 from J, leaving 12 bases between them. This CDR3 has 15 residues. DNA for the CDR3: TGTGCCAGCAGCCCGGGGGACGGCAGCAATCAGCCCCAGCATTTT. Its translation: CASSPGDGSNQPQHF.

The chain is built from TRBV4-1 and TRBJ2-7, with 7 bases identical to TRBD1. Germline V gene data show CDR1 as MGHRA and CDR2 as YSYEKL. V lost 0 bases to trimming and J lost 7 bases; unmatched junction nucleotides: 9. The CDR3 consists of 15 residues. The CDR3 sequence is CASSQDGTASWEQYF. CDR3 nucleotide sequence: TGCGCCAGCAGCCAAGACGGGACAGCGAGCTGGGAGCAGTACTTC.